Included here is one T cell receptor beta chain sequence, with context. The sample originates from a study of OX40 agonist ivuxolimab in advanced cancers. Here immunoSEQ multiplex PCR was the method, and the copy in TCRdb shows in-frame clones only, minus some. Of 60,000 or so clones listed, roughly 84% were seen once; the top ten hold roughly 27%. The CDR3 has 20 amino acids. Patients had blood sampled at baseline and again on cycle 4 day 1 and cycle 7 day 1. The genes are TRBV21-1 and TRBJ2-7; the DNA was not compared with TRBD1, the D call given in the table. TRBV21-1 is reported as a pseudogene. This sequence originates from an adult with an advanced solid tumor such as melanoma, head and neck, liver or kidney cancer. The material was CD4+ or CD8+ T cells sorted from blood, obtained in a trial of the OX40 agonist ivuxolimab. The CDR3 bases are TGTGCCAGCAGCAAAGGGATTTTCGAGGACAGGGCAAGGATACCCTACGAGCAGTACTTC. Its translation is CASSKGIFEDRARIPYEQYF.